This T cell receptor beta chain came from a study of quantifying T cell responses using KT2 cells. In the study overall: cDNA was made from DNase-treated RNA using alpha and beta constant primers. The T4 ligation step was estimated to exceed 8% efficiency under optimum conditions. General observations from the study: KT2 sequence counts showed saturation when very many KT2 cells were spiked in.

About this clonotype itself: Its cognate antigen is unknown.

Different KT2-to-PBMC ratios were created with a constant PBMC count. This CDR3 has 18 amino acids. After removal of 0 bases from V and 2 bases from J, the junction contained 11 bases not matched to a gene. Germline V lookup: CDR1 LGHNA, CDR2 YNFKEQ. The cDNA 3' end received a ligated oligonucleotide with a UMI. An equimolar mix of RC1.1 and RC1.2 primed the beta chain across TRBC1 and TRBC2. From the UMI-ligation and nested PCR reads, TCRdb called clonotypes with MiXCR, one entry per CDR3 protein. The sample contains about 50,000 distinct CDR3 sequences, around 10% of which appear only once. The sequence derives from a human donor. Material: PBMCs spiked with cells of the T cell clone KT2. The chain recombines TRBV4-2 with TRBJ1-1, with 8 bases lining up with TRBD1. The CDR3 DNA reads as TGTGCCAGCAGCCAAGAATTTCAGGGGGCGCCTACTAACACTGAAGCTTTCTTT. Its translation: CASSQEFQGAPTNTEAFF.